The 27 T cell receptor beta chains below all came from one sample that was sequenced in a study of blood T cell repertoires in COVID-19. Some clones are missing from TCRdb's copy, which holds only in-frame ones; the method was immunoSEQ multiplex PCR. The data show approximately 250,000 clones, approximately 80% seen once. The sample was peripheral blood. Source of these receptors: a woman between 45 and 60 years old with acute or convalescent COVID-19.

In its sample, this clone was seen once. This chain connects TRBV27 to TRBJ2-1; TRBD2 agrees at 13 bases. Germline V gives CDR1 MNHEY, CDR2 SMNVEV (reference sequence). Trimming removed 5 bases from V and 4 bases from J; junction bases left unmatched: 5. This CDR3 contains 16 residues. The CDR3 reads CASSVTSGGAYNEQFF. The CDR3 region has the DNA TGTGCCAGCAGTGTAACTAGCGGGGGGGCGTACAATGAGCAGTTCTTC.

The chain has TRBV2 and TRBJ1-2, with 7 bases identical to TRBD1. Germline trimming cut 6 bases from V and 3 bases from J; bases unmatched to any gene: 10. The CDR3 is made up of 15 amino acids. The germline gives CDR1 SNHLY, CDR2 FYNNEI. The CDR3 DNA sequence: TGTGCCAGCAGGGGGGACAGCCAAGGGTACTATGGCTACACCTTC. Encoded protein: CASRGDSQGYYGYTF.

The chain links TRBV6-6 to TRBJ2-7, with 7 positions matching TRBD2. Germline loops: CDR1 MNHNY, CDR2 SVGAGI (reference sequence). Trimming removed 5 bases from V and 5 bases from J; junction bases left unmatched: 9. The CDR3 spans 14 residues. CDR3 loop: CASSGRVKGNEQYF. In nucleotides, the CDR3 is TGTGCCAGCAGTGGGAGGGTGAAGGGTAACGAGCAGTACTTC.

The V gene is TRBV7-9, the J gene TRBJ2-7; 15 bases are shared with TRBD2. The V gene end was trimmed by 8 bases and the J gene end by 5 bases; junction bases not matched to a gene: 13. The CDR3 loop spans 17 amino acids. Germline CDR1 and CDR2: SEHNR and FQNEAQ (reference sequence). The CDR3 loop reads CASVRTSGRGGQNEQYF. The CDR3 DNA is TGTGCCAGCGTGAGGACTAGCGGGAGGGGCGGGCAGAACGAGCAGTACTTC.

This chain connects TRBV28 to TRBJ1-5; D may be TRBD1 (6 bases). CDR3 length equals 15 residues. Germline V gene sequence: CDR1 MDHEN, CDR2 SYDVKM. V dropped 2 bases and J dropped 5 bases, with 13 bases sitting between them. The CDR3 sequence is CASSLRGQGYQPQHF. The CDR3 DNA sequence: TGTGCCAGCAGTTTAAGGGGCCAGGGGTATCAGCCCCAGCATTTT.

This clone appeared once. The chain couples TRBV28 to TRBJ2-3; weak D call: TRBD1 (5 bases). Germline V CDR1 and CDR2: MDHEN, SYDVKM. The V end lost 7 bases, the J end lost 0 bases, and 14 bases lay between the germline ends. The CDR3 is made up of 15 amino acids. The DNA of the CDR3 is TGTGCCAGCAACCCAGACAGAGCTAGCACAGATACGCAGTATTTT. Translation gives CASNPDRASTDTQYF. Full variable domain (outside the CDR3, taken from reference TRBV28 and TRBJ2-3): DVKVTQSSRYLVKRTGEKVFLECVQDMDHENMFWYRQDPGLGLRLIYFSYDVKMKEKGDIPEGYSVSREKKERFSLILESASTNQTSMYLCASNPDRASTDTQYFGPGTRLTVL.

The gene calls are TRBV28 and TRBJ2-5; 7 nucleotides match TRBD2. V trimming: 6 bases; J trimming: 4 bases; junction bases outside the gene matches: 2. The CDR3 spans 12 residues. The germline CDR1 and CDR2 sequences are MDHEN and SYDVKM. The CDR3 nucleotides are TGTGCCAGCAGGTCGGGAGGAGAGACCCAGTACTTC. Translated, it gives CASRSGGETQYF.

J is TRBJ1-4 and V is TRBV6-6, with TRBD1 matching over 8 bases. Looked up from germline, CDR1 is MNHNY and CDR2 is SVGAGI (reference sequence). With V trimmed by 6 bases and J by 8 bases, 11 bases remained unmatched. The length of the CDR3 is 15 residues. CDR3 bases: TGTGCCAGCAGATCAAAGACAGGGGAAAGCGAAAAACTGTTTTTT. Protein product: CASRSKTGESEKLFF.

The rearrangement joins TRBV14 to TRBJ2-1, with 11 bases identical to TRBD2. CDR1 SGHDN and CDR2 FVKESK come from the germline V gene. The CDR3 runs to 16 residues. V lost 1 base to trimming and J lost 4 bases; unmatched junction nucleotides: 3. CDR3 sequence reads: CASSQVAGGAYNEQFF. The CDR3 nucleotides are TGTGCCAGCAGCCAAGTAGCGGGAGGGGCTTACAATGAGCAGTTCTTC.

The gene calls are TRBV28 and TRBJ1-2; 9 positions match TRBD1. The germline V gene encodes CDR1 MDHEN and CDR2 SYDVKM. V shed 2 bases, J shed 7 bases, and the junction held 8 bases outside the gene matches. This CDR3 comprises 15 residues. In DNA, the CDR3 is TGTGCCAGCAGTTTACCCTCGGACAGGGGCCTTGGCTACACCTTC. This codes for CASSLPSDRGLGYTF.

The chain combines TRBV11-1 with TRBJ2-7, with a possible D match to TRBD2 (7 bases). The length of the CDR3 is 15 residues. Germline V gene data show CDR1 as SGHAT and CDR2 as FQDESV (reference sequence). The V and J ends lost 3 bases and 0 bases respectively, with 12 bases between them. Here the CDR3 DNA reads TGTGCCAGCAGCTTTGGCGGGGGCAGCTCCTACGAGCAGTACTTC. Translating it yields CASSFGGGSSYEQYF.

This chain joins TRBV5-4 and TRBJ1-1, with unresolved D. CDR1 is SGHNT, CDR2 YYREEE, per germline (reference sequence). Trimming stripped 6 bases from V and 11 bases from J, with 17 bases between. This CDR3 has 12 residues. Here the CDR3 reads CASNFGSEEAFF. The CDR3, as DNA: TGTGCCAGCAATTTCGGATCGGAGGAGGCTTTCTTT.

The chain joins TRBV9 to TRBJ2-2; D is undetermined. CDR1 is SGDLS and CDR2 is YYNGEE in the germline V gene. Trimming pared 0 bases from V and 8 bases from J, leaving 8 bases between. The CDR3 runs 13 residues. The CDR3 region is CASSVAYSGELFF. CDR3 DNA: TGTGCCAGCAGCGTAGCGTATTCGGGGGAGCTGTTTTTT. Full variable domain (rest looked up from reference TRBV9 and TRBJ2-2): DSGVTQTPKHLITATGQRVTLRCSPRSGDLSVYWYQQSLDQGLQFLIQYYNGEERAKGNILERFSAQQFPDLHSELNLSSLELGDSALYFCASSVAYSGELFFGEGSRLTVL.

The genes are TRBV4-1 and TRBJ2-3; perhaps TRBD2 as D (5 bases). Germline CDR1 is MGHRA and CDR2 is YSYEKL. The CDR3 has 13 amino acids. Trimming left V 0 bases short and J 6 bases short, with 7 bases between. The CDR3 reads CASSQDAGDTQYF. Here the CDR3 DNA reads TGCGCCAGCAGCCAAGATGCGGGTGATACGCAGTATTTT.

The chain carries TRBV27 and TRBJ2-3; D not certain. The CDR3 is 12 residues long. CDR1 is MNHEY, CDR2 SMNVEV, per germline (reference sequence). V gave up 5 bases and J gave up 2 bases, with 5 bases separating them. CDR3 protein: CASSNLTDTQYF. In DNA form, the CDR3 reads TGTGCCAGCAGTAATCTCACAGATACGCAGTATTTT.

J is TRBJ2-7 and V is TRBV28, with D tentatively TRBD2 (6 bases). V was shortened by 7 bases and J by 3 bases, with 10 bases between the two germline ends. Per the germline V gene, CDR1 is MDHEN and CDR2 is SYDVKM. This CDR3 contains 12 residues. As DNA, the CDR3 is TGTGCCAGCAACGGGGGAAACTACGAGCAGTACTTC. Its protein is CASNGGNYEQYF. Based on the CDR3 plus reference TRBV28 and TRBJ2-7, the full variable domain is DVKVTQSSRYLVKRTGEKVFLECVQDMDHENMFWYRQDPGLGLRLIYFSYDVKMKEKGDIPEGYSVSREKKERFSLILESASTNQTSMYLCASNGGNYEQYFGPGTRLTVT.

V usage is TRBV4-2 and J usage is TRBJ1-2, with TRBD1 identical over 7 bases. This CDR3 is 15 amino acids long. The junction had 8 bases not matched to a gene; V was cut back by 1 base and J by 6 bases. Germline lookup yields CDR1 LGHNA and CDR2 YNFKEQ. As DNA, the CDR3 is TGTGCCAGCAGCCAAGCCTGGAGACAGGGAGATGGCTACACCTTC. Its protein product is CASSQAWRQGDGYTF.

The J gene is TRBJ1-6, the V gene TRBV7-9, with a tentative D call TRBD1 (5 bases). Germline V gives CDR1 SEHNR, CDR2 FQNEAQ (reference sequence). The CDR3 runs 12 residues. CDR3: CAQGRKRSPLHF. The CDR3, as DNA: TGTGCGCAGGGAAGGAAAAGATCACCCCTCCACTTT.

In this sample, this clone turned up once. This chain joins TRBV5-4 and TRBJ2-7; D is possibly TRBD1 (5 bases). Germline V gene data show CDR1 as SGHNT and CDR2 as YYREEE (reference sequence). CDR3 length: 14 residues. V was cut by 1 base and J by 6 bases, with 14 bases left in between. CDR3 residues: CASSLNQGLFEQYF. In DNA, the CDR3 is TGTGCCAGCAGCTTGAACCAGGGCCTTTTCGAGCAGTACTTC.

This clone has only one observation. The CDR3 loop reads CASSQAPGQLQYF. CDR3 nucleotide sequence: TGCGCCAGCAGCCAAGCTCCGGGACAGCTGCAGTACTTC. The V call is TRBV4-1, the J call TRBJ2-7, with TRBD1 matching 7 bases. The germline gives CDR1 MGHRA, CDR2 YSYEKL. The V and J ends lost 1 base and 9 bases, in that order; junction bases with no gene match: 6. The CDR3 runs 13 residues.

The chain carries TRBV3-1 (or the pseudogene TRBV3-2) and TRBJ2-1; tentatively, D is TRBD2 (6 bases). The length of the CDR3 is 15 residues. V was clipped by 7 bases and J by 1 base, with 14 bases between them. Per the germline V gene, CDR1 is LGHDT and CDR2 is YNNKEL (reference sequence). The CDR3 is CASNPGSPSYNEQFF. The CDR3 nucleotides are TGTGCCAGCAACCCCGGGAGTCCATCCTACAATGAGCAGTTCTTC.

This chain links TRBV6-1 with TRBJ2-5; D not resolved. CDR3 length: 13 residues. The V end was cut by 1 base, the J end by 2 bases, with 5 bases between. Looked up from germline, CDR1 is MNHNS and CDR2 is SASEGT. Here the CDR3 DNA reads TGTGCCAGCAGTGAAGGAACACAAGAGACCCAGTACTTC. Encoded protein: CASSEGTQETQYF.

The CDR3 region is CASSPAGYGYTF. The CDR3, as DNA: TGTGCCAGCAGTCCCGCGGGCTATGGCTACACCTTC. The genes are TRBV28 and TRBJ1-2; D is unclear. The CDR3 spans 12 residues. Germline V gene sequence: CDR1 MDHEN, CDR2 SYDVKM. Trimming pared 5 bases from V and 4 bases from J, leaving 8 bases between.

The chain uses TRBV6-2 or TRBV6-3 and TRBJ2-3; 7 nucleotides align to TRBD1. Germline V gene sequence: CDR1 MNHEY, CDR2 SVGEGT. This CDR3 contains 11 residues. J was trimmed by 9 bases and V by 5 bases; bases with no gene match: 2. The CDR3 here is CASSGQVTQYF. CDR3 sequence (DNA): TGTGCCAGCAGTGGACAGGTGACGCAGTATTTT.

The chain uses TRBV4-1 and TRBJ1-1, with TRBD1 as a possible D gene (6 bases). Trimming shortened V by 3 bases and J by 5 bases, and 10 bases separated the two germline ends. From germline, CDR1 is MGHRA and CDR2 YSYEKL. The CDR3 loop spans 13 amino acids. CDR3 nucleotides: TGCGCCAGCAGCCATACAGGGTTTACTGAAGCTTTCTTT. This sequence encodes CASSHTGFTEAFF.

The V call is TRBV18, the J call TRBJ1-3, with TRBD1 matching 8 bases. After removal of 6 bases from V and 6 bases from J, the junction contained 7 bases not matched to a gene. The CDR3 has 14 amino acids. From germline, CDR1 is KGHSH and CDR2 LQKENI. CDR3 nucleotides: TGTGCCAGCTCCGGACAGGGCGCGGCAAACACCATATATTTT. This sequence encodes CASSGQGAANTIYF.

The V call is TRBV18, the J call TRBJ2-7; TRBD1 agrees at 11 bases. With V trimmed by 6 bases and J by 4 bases, 5 bases remained unmatched. Germline CDR1 and CDR2: KGHSH and LQKENI. There are 14 residues in the CDR3. CDR3 coding DNA: TGTGCCAGCTCCCCCCGGGACAGGGGGTACGAGCAGTACTTC. It encodes CASSPRDRGYEQYF.